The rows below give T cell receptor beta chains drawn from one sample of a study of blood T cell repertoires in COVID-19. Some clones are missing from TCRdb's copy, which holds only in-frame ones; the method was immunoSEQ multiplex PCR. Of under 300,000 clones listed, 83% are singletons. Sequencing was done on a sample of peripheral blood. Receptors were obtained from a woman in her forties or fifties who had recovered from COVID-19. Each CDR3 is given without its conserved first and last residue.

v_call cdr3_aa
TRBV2 ASGTDSNEKLF
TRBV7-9 ASSRPRETQY
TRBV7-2 ASTLSGVGSYEQY
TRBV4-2 ASSHGVEGGSYNEQF
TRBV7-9 ASSTPQGSHTEAF
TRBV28 ASSLRTFEQY
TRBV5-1 ASSLAAQGSGRVDEQY
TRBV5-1 ASSLGQGNYYGYT
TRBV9 ASSFSLNTEAF
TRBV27 ASSVGQGGGYT
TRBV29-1 SVVQRASTDTQY
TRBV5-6 ASSSGSVRLF
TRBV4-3 ASSQDSYRPTGPEEKLF
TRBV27 ASTKQGGQEAF
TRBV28 ASSPGTGGFGGYT
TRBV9 ASSTWTGGGETQY
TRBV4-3 ASSQDQRSGGYT
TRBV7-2 ASSRSPQGAGEKLF
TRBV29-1 SVEEQQTYEQY
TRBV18 ASSSGQAPSGANVLT
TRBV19 ASSMRGTGNYGYT
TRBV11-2 ASSLGTSGGAGETQY
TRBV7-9 ASSSGTGTYEQY
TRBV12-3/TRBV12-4 ASSLRGSKY
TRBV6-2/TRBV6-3 ASSYSGGHDYGYT
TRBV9 ASSGGQGAGETQY
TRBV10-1 ASSESAPTGGVNEKLF
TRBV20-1 SARGPGDYT
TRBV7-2 ASSLVSRGRNSPLH
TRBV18 ASSPRQSSYEQY
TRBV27 ASNTGGANYGYT
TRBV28 ASIRGGTGKSGNTIY
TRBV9 ASSVGPSEQF
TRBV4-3 ASSQDHRGRGNQPQH
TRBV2 ASSSTSGGFSYNEQF
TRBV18 ASSPSGQGLRTEAF
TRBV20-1 SARGQGTY
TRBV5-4 ASSLVPDRGNSPLH
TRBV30 AGTDSYEQY
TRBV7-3 ASSLRREGEQF